This is a list of T cell receptor beta chains from one sample in a study of Graves' ophthalmopathy and Graves' hyperthyroidism. TCRdb analysed the multiplex PCR reads with MiXCR anew, one entry per CDR3 protein. The sample holds approximately 1.2 million distinct CDR3 sequences; about 36% are singletons and the top ten take around 10%. Sample: peripheral blood or thyroid tissue (not recorded which). These receptors came from an adult man with Graves' hyperthyroidism. The CDR3 runs from the conserved cysteine through the conserved F or W. D genes are given only for firm matches. Only some rows state a clone size, as once, few, many or a class for expanded clones.

>TRBV6-1|-|-|TRBJ1-2
CASSETRVYGYTF
TGTGCCAGCAGTGAAACCCGGGTTTATGGCTACACCTTC
>TRBV24-1|-|many|TRBJ2-2
CATSDFNHANTGELFF
TGTGCCACCAGTGATTTTAACCACGCGAACACCGGGGAGCTGTTTTTT
>TRBV20-1|-|many|TRBJ2-7
CSARSLAYEQYF
TGCAGTGCTAGGTCCTTGGCCTACGAGCAGTACTTC
>TRBV7-2|-|-|TRBJ1-2
CASATGTAYGYTF
TGTGCCAGCGCAACCGGGACTGCCTATGGCTACACCTTC
>TRBV12-3/TRBV12-4|TRBD1|-|TRBJ1-2
CASSGTANCGYTF
TGTGCCAGCAGCGGGACAGCTAACTGTGGCTACACCTTC
>TRBV28|-|-|TRBJ1-5
CASRPASGSRNQPQHF
TGTGCCAGCAGACCCGCATCGGGGTCCAGAAATCAGCCCCAGCATTTT
>TRBV19|-|-|TRBJ2-5
CASRGTNQETQYF
TGTGCCAGTCGGGGGACGAATCAAGAGACCCAGTACTTC
>TRBV19|-|many|TRBJ2-2
CASSDKASTGELFF
TGTGCCAGTTCGGATAAAGCCTCCACCGGGGAGCTGTTTTTT
>TRBV29-1|TRBD1|-|TRBJ1-5
CSSASMTGAQPQHF
TGCAGCTCAGCTTCAATGACAGGGGCTCAGCCCCAGCATTTT
>TRBV15|-|few|TRBJ1-1
CATSRDLGATYEAFF
TGTGCCACCAGCAGAGACTTGGGAGCAACATACGAAGCTTTCTTT
>TRBV29-1|-|many|TRBJ2-5
CSVVGNSETQYF
TGCAGCGTTGTCGGGAACTCAGAGACCCAGTACTTC
>TRBV2|-|-|TRBJ2-7
CASSVEAFSYEQYF
TGTGCCAGCAGCGTAGAGGCATTCTCCTACGAGCAGTACTTC
>TRBV9|-|many|TRBJ1-6
CASSITEGRGSPLHF
TGTGCCAGCAGCATTACCGAGGGACGGGGTTCACCCCTCCACTTT
>TRBV7-2|TRBD1|-|TRBJ1-2
CASKRPRGQGYGYTF
TGTGCCAGCAAGAGACCCCGTGGACAGGGGTATGGCTACACCTTC
>TRBV29-1|TRBD1|many|TRBJ1-5
CSVTIGQGGNQPQHF
TGCAGCGTGACTATAGGACAGGGAGGCAATCAGCCCCAGCATTTT
>TRBV19|TRBD1|few|TRBJ2-7
CASSTTGGSGYEQYF
TGTGCCAGTAGTACCACAGGGGGATCAGGGTACGAGCAGTACTTC
>TRBV9|TRBD2|once|TRBJ2-5
CASSVGGLAGWDQETQYF
TGTGCCAGCAGCGTAGGGGGACTAGCGGGCTGGGACCAAGAGACCCAGTACTTC
>TRBV5-1|TRBD2|few|TRBJ2-7
CASSGGLVVYEQYF
TGCGCCAGCAGCGGTGGACTAGTTGTCTACGAGCAGTACTTC
>TRBV2|-|many|TRBJ1-1
CASSSFRGLEAFF
TGTGCCAGCAGTTCGTTCAGGGGCCTTGAAGCTTTCTTT
>TRBV7-6|TRBD1|-|TRBJ1-6
CASSQWDRDSPLHF
TGTGCCAGCAGTCAATGGGACAGGGATTCACCCCTCCACTTT
>TRBV19|TRBD2|-|TRBJ2-2
CASIGRGSGELFF
TGTGCCAGTATTGGGAGGGGCTCTGGGGAGCTGTTTTTT
>TRBV12-3/TRBV12-4|TRBD2|-|TRBJ2-5
CASSVRLAGVETQYF
TGTGCCAGCAGCGTTCGGCTAGCGGGAGTGGAGACCCAGTACTTC
>TRBV9|TRBD1|many|TRBJ1-2
CASSGRTGQQGYTF
TGTGCCAGCAGCGGAAGGACGGGACAGCAAGGCTACACCTTC
>TRBV3-1|-|-|TRBJ2-5
CASSQPGAQETQYF
TGTGCCAGCAGCCAACCCGGAGCCCAAGAGACCCAGTACTTC
>TRBV7-9|TRBD1|-|TRBJ2-5
CASSLTGGQYF
TGTGCCAGCAGCTTAACAGGGGGCCAGTACTTC
>TRBV10-3|-|-|TRBJ2-5
CAIRGTGEAQYF
TGTGCCATCAGGGGAACAGGGGAGGCCCAGTACTTC
>TRBV10-3|-|-|TRBJ2-3
CAISDYPTDTQYF
TGTGCCATCAGTGACTACCCCACAGATACGCAGTATTTT
>TRBV3-1|-|-|TRBJ1-1
CASSQEGGITEAFF
TGTGCCAGCAGCCAAGAAGGAGGGATCACTGAAGCTTTCTTT
>TRBV4-3|-|-|TRBJ1-5
CASSLQGQGPQHF
TGCGCCAGCAGCCTCCAGGGGCAGGGGCCCCAGCATTTT
>TRBV2|-|-|TRBJ2-2
CASSELPGVTVELFF
TGTGCCAGCAGTGAACTACCGGGGGTCACCGTGGAGCTGTTTTTT
>TRBV10-3|-|-|TRBJ1-6
CAISEVPNSADLHF
TGTGCCATCAGTGAGGTCCCGAACAGCGCCGACCTCCACTTT
>TRBV19|-|many|TRBJ1-2
CASSSTHEAGYTF
TGTGCCAGTAGTAGTACCCATGAGGCTGGCTACACCTTC
>TRBV25-1|TRBD1|many|TRBJ2-7
CATKGQDSYEQYF
TGTGCCACTAAAGGACAGGATTCCTACGAGCAGTACTTC
>TRBV5-8|TRBD1|-|TRBJ1-1
CASSLAADRVNTEAFF
TGTGCCAGCAGCTTGGCCGCGGACAGGGTCAACACTGAAGCTTTCTTT
>TRBV14|-|many|TRBJ1-2
CASSHSAWAGYTF
TGTGCCAGCAGCCACTCGGCCTGGGCTGGCTACACCTTC
>TRBV29-1|-|few|TRBJ2-5
CSVVGFKEGGETQYF
TGCAGCGTTGTGGGCTTTAAGGAGGGGGGAGAGACCCAGTACTTC
>TRBV2|-|many|TRBJ1-5
CASRQEAGNQPQHF
TGTGCCAGCAGGCAGGAAGCAGGCAATCAGCCCCAGCATTTT
>TRBV25-1|-|-|TRBJ2-2
CASSQDWITGELFF
TGTGCCAGCAGCCAAGACTGGATCACCGGGGAGCTGTTTTTT
>TRBV5-1|-|many|TRBJ1-4
CASSLASGVLRDEKLFF
TGCGCCAGCAGCTTGGCCTCAGGGGTACTACGGGATGAAAAACTGTTTTTT
>TRBV9|TRBD1|few|TRBJ1-6
CASALTGDNSPLHF
TGTGCCAGCGCTTTGACAGGGGATAATTCACCCCTCCACTTT
>TRBV7-6|-|-|TRBJ2-1
CASSLGSYSSQFF
TGTGCCAGCAGCTTAGGCTCCTATTCCAGCCAGTTCTTC
>TRBV6-4|TRBD2|many|TRBJ2-2
CASSDLAGNTGELFF
TGTGCCAGCAGTGACCTAGCGGGGAACACCGGGGAGCTGTTTTTT
>TRBV6-5|-|many|TRBJ1-6
CATSRGLDNSPLHF
TGTGCCACTTCACGGGGGCTGGATAATTCACCCCTCCACTTT
>TRBV29-1|-|many|TRBJ1-2
CSVRGSKGTTYGYTF
TGCAGCGTGCGCGGCTCCAAGGGAACTACCTATGGCTACACCTTC
>TRBV5-4|TRBD2|-|TRBJ2-5
CASGSPGTSGHQETQYF
TGTGCCAGCGGCTCTCCTGGGACTAGCGGGCATCAAGAGACCCAGTACTTC
>TRBV12-3/TRBV12-4|-|many|TRBJ1-2
CASNSGANYGYTF
TGTGCCAGCAACTCGGGGGCCAACTATGGCTACACCTTC
>TRBV7-8|-|-|TRBJ2-7
CASSPIQGQYF
TGTGCCAGCAGCCCAATACAGGGGCAGTACTTC
>TRBV3-1|-|few|TRBJ1-5
CASSQDLHQPQHF
TGTGCCAGCAGCCAGGACCTACATCAGCCCCAGCATTTT
>TRBV6-5|-|-|TRBJ1-2
CASSTRRPNYGYTF
TGTGCCAGCAGTACCCGCCGGCCCAACTATGGCTACACCTTC